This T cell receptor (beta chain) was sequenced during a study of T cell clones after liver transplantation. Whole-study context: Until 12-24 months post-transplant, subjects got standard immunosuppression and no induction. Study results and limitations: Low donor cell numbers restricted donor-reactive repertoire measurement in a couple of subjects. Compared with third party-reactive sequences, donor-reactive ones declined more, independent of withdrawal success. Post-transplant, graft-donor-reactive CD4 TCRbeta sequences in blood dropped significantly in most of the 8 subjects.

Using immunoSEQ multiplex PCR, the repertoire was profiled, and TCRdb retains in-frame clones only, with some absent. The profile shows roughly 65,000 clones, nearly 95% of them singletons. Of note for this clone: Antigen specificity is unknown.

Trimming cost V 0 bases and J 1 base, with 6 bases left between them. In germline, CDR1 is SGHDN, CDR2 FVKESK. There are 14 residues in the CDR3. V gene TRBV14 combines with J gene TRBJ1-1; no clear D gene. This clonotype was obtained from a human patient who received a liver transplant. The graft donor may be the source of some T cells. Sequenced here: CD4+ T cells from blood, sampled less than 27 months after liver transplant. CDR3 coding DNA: TGTGCCAGCAGCCAAGATCTCGGGAACACTGAAGCTTTCTTT. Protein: CASSQDLGNTEAFF.